These T cell receptor beta chains were read from a single sample in a study of blood T cells in healthy people across ages. MiXCR, run by TCRdb on the 5' RACE reads, gives a single entry per CDR3 protein. This table has 1.5 million or so distinct CDR3 sequences, approximately 42% appearing once. The specimen was blood. All receptors come from a woman younger than 30 in good health. CDR3s include the opening cysteine and the closing phenylalanine or tryptophan. The order of the fields is J gene, V gene, D gene, clone size, CDR3 protein, CDR3 DNA. The D gene is left open where the match is weak. Where a row states a size, it is once, few, many or the class of an expanded clone; other rows omit it.

>TRBJ1-1|TRBV28|.|.
CASSHRGVVATEAFF
TGTGCCAGCAGTCATAGAGGGGTGGTCGCCACTGAAGCTTTCTTT
>TRBJ1-3|TRBV7-2|.|.
CASSPGRTSGNTIYF
TGTGCCAGCAGCCCCGGACGGACCTCTGGAAACACCATATATTTT
>TRBJ2-3|TRBV5-1|.|.
CASSGGRANTDTQYF
TGCGCCAGCAGCGGGGGGCGCGCTAACACAGATACGCAGTATTTT
>TRBJ1-5|TRBV6-2/TRBV6-3|TRBD1|.
CASIPTGAGNQPQHF
TGTGCCAGCATCCCGACAGGGGCTGGCAATCAGCCCCAGCATTTT
>TRBJ1-1|TRBV7-9|.|.
CASSPSGALNTEAFF
TGTGCCAGCAGCCCCTCCGGGGCGCTGAACACTGAAGCTTTCTTT
>TRBJ2-7|TRBV7-8|TRBD1|.
CASRMTGRNTYEQYF
TGTGCCAGCAGAATGACAGGGAGAAATACCTACGAGCAGTACTTC
>TRBJ1-3|TRBV20-1|TRBD1|.
CSTANRGAGNTIYF
TGCAGTACAGCTAACAGGGGCGCAGGAAACACCATATATTTT
>TRBJ2-7|TRBV4-1|.|.
CASSQAQRYEQYF
TGCGCCAGCAGCCAAGCCCAGAGATACGAGCAGTACTTC
>TRBJ1-5|TRBV20-1|TRBD1|.
CSASRGQGGQPQHF
TGCAGTGCTAGTAGGGGACAGGGAGGTCAGCCCCAGCATTTT
>TRBJ1-4|TRBV6-1|TRBD1|.
CASTRQGAVTNEKLFF
TGTGCCAGCACCCGACAGGGGGCCGTGACTAATGAAAAACTGTTTTTT
>TRBJ1-5|TRBV3-1|.|.
CASSQHDSGYSNQPQHF
TGTGCCAGCAGCCAACACGACAGTGGGTATAGCAATCAGCCCCAGCATTTT
>TRBJ1-2|TRBV5-1|TRBD1|.
CASSYKGADYGYTF
TGCGCCAGCAGCTACAAGGGGGCCGACTATGGCTACACCTTC
>TRBJ1-1|TRBV6-5|.|few
CASSFRVLGTEAFF
TGTGCCAGCAGTTTCAGGGTTCTAGGGACTGAAGCTTTCTTT
>TRBJ2-5|TRBV7-9|TRBD2|.
CASSSDTSGMEETQYF
TGTGCCAGCAGCTCAGACACTAGCGGGATGGAGGAGACCCAGTACTTC
>TRBJ2-3|TRBV11-2|TRBD2|few
CASSLVGPAGYNTDTQYF
TGTGCCAGCAGCTTAGTTGGCCCAGCGGGGTATAACACAGATACGCAGTATTTT
>TRBJ2-3|TRBV6-1|TRBD1|few
CASSEGQEPDTQYF
TGTGCCAGCAGTGAGGGACAGGAGCCAGATACGCAGTATTTT
>TRBJ1-2|TRBV12-3/TRBV12-4|.|.
CASSLYPSGPDDDYGYTF
TGTGCCAGCAGTTTATATCCTTCGGGGCCGGATGATGATTATGGCTACACCTTC
>TRBJ2-3|TRBV4-3|.|few
CASSQVLQLRTDTQYF
TGCGCCAGCAGCCAAGTATTACAGCTCCGCACAGATACGCAGTATTTT
>TRBJ1-2|TRBV4-3|.|.
CASSQDRRGLVGYTF
TGCGCCAGCAGCCAAGATCGCAGGGGTCTCGTTGGCTACACCTTC
>TRBJ2-3|TRBV9|TRBD2|few
CASSVVAGHSTDTQYF
TGTGCCAGCAGCGTAGTAGCGGGCCATAGCACAGATACGCAGTATTTT
>TRBJ2-3|TRBV28|.|few
CASGLVSRSTDTQYF
TGTGCCAGCGGCCTGGTTAGCCGCAGCACAGATACGCAGTATTTT
>TRBJ2-3|TRBV29-1|.|.
CSVLSGTDTQYF
TGCAGCGTTTTGTCGGGGACAGATACGCAGTATTTT